This is a list of T cell receptor beta chains from one sample in a study of T-cell reconstitution after alpha-beta-depleted transplantation in children. TCRdb used MiXCR to reprocess the PCR reads, holding one entry per CDR3 protein. The table has about 540,000 distinct CDR3 sequences, 15% to 20% seen once; the top ten hold 3% to 4%. The sequencing here drew on PBMCs from the stem cell graft donor, taken from the stem cell graft. Receptor source: a human donor who donated a stem cell graft to a child with acute lymphoblastic leukemia. Both conserved end residues are part of each CDR3. Each record gives: V gene, clone size, D gene, J gene, CDR3 DNA, CDR3 protein. A D gene is named only where the DNA matches it firmly. Clone size is stated in some rows and not others, as once, few, many or a class when expanded.

V: TRBV10-3
size: -
D: -
J: TRBJ1-1
DNA: TGTGCCATCAGTGAGTCGGGGAGGGGGTCCATGAACACTGAAGCTTTCTTT
CDR3: CAISESGRGSMNTEAFF

V: TRBV4-1
size: few
D: -
J: TRBJ1-5
DNA: TGCGCCAGCAGCCAATATTTCACCGGCAATCAGCCCCAGCATTTT
CDR3: CASSQYFTGNQPQHF

V: TRBV27
size: few
D: -
J: TRBJ2-5
DNA: TGTGCCAGCAGTTGGGGCTCCCCCGGAGAGACCCAGTACTTC
CDR3: CASSWGSPGETQYF

V: TRBV5-1
size: -
D: -
J: TRBJ1-5
DNA: TGCGCCAGCAGCCCAGGGCCCGGGCAGCCCCAGCATTTT
CDR3: CASSPGPGQPQHF

V: TRBV5-5
size: -
D: -
J: TRBJ2-7
DNA: TGTGCCAGCAGCCTCGTAGCGGCTACCTACGAGCAGTACTTC
CDR3: CASSLVAATYEQYF

V: TRBV11-1
size: few
D: -
J: TRBJ2-5
DNA: TGTGCCAGCAGCTTAGAAGCGACTTATTCCGGGGCTCAAGAGACCCAGTACTTC
CDR3: CASSLEATYSGAQETQYF

V: TRBV20-1
size: -
D: TRBD2
J: TRBJ2-1
DNA: TGCAGTGCTAGAGGGGTGAGGCTAGCGGGAAGGTATGAGCAGTTCTTC
CDR3: CSARGVRLAGRYEQFF

V: TRBV18
size: few
D: -
J: TRBJ2-6
DNA: TGTGCCAGCTCACCACCGGTAAACAGGCTGGCTGGGGCCAACGTCCTGACTTTC
CDR3: CASSPPVNRLAGANVLTF

V: TRBV27
size: few
D: -
J: TRBJ1-1
DNA: TGTGCCAGCAGTTCAAGCCGGGCCTTGGACCGCCAGAAGGTCGAAGCTTTCTTT
CDR3: CASSSSRALDRQKVEAFF

V: TRBV7-2
size: -
D: TRBD2
J: TRBJ2-1
DNA: TGTGCCAGCAGCTCGTGGACTAGCAGCTACAATGAGCAGTTCTTC
CDR3: CASSSWTSSYNEQFF

V: TRBV20-1
size: -
D: -
J: TRBJ1-6
DNA: TGCAGTGCTAGAGATGCTGCTAGCTCCTATAATTCACGCCTCCACTTT
CDR3: CSARDAASSYNSRLHF

V: TRBV29-1
size: -
D: TRBD1
J: TRBJ2-1
DNA: TGCAGCGTTGAAAGGGCAGGGGGCTACAATGAGCAGTTCTTC
CDR3: CSVERAGGYNEQFF

V: TRBV5-1
size: -
D: -
J: TRBJ2-2
DNA: TGCGCCAGCAGCTCGACGGACGGATTCACCGGGGAGCTGTTTTTT
CDR3: CASSSTDGFTGELFF

V: TRBV27
size: -
D: -
J: TRBJ2-1
DNA: TGTGCCAGCACCGGATTCAGCTCCTACAATGAGCAGTTCTTC
CDR3: CASTGFSSYNEQFF

V: TRBV5-1
size: many
D: TRBD2
J: TRBJ2-2
DNA: TGCGCCAGCAGCTTGACTAGCGGGAACACCGGGGAGCTGTTTTTT
CDR3: CASSLTSGNTGELFF

V: TRBV20-1
size: few
D: TRBD1
J: TRBJ1-4
DNA: TGCAGTGCTCCTTGGGACAGGGCTAATGAAAAACTGTTTTTT
CDR3: CSAPWDRANEKLFF

V: TRBV7-9
size: many
D: TRBD2
J: TRBJ2-3
DNA: TGTGCCAGCAGCTTAGAGGCGCTAGCGGGAGCGGATACGCAGTATTTT
CDR3: CASSLEALAGADTQYF

V: TRBV27
size: few
D: TRBD2
J: TRBJ2-3
DNA: TGTGCCAGTCGGAACCTAGCGGCTAGCACAGATACGCAGTATTTT
CDR3: CASRNLAASTDTQYF

V: TRBV3-1
size: few
D: TRBD2
J: TRBJ2-1
DNA: TGTGCCAGCAGCCCTCCACTAGCGGGAGTGGTCAATGAGCAGTTCTTC
CDR3: CASSPPLAGVVNEQFF